One and the same sample provided the 26 T cell receptor beta chains below, sequenced in a study of blood T cell repertoires in COVID-19. Here immunoSEQ multiplex PCR was the method, and the copy in TCRdb shows in-frame clones only, minus some. The profile covers 200,000 to 300,000 clones, with 88% appearing a single time and 4% taken by the ten largest. The specimen was peripheral blood. These receptors were collected from a man in his fifties or sixties who had recovered from COVID-19.

The J gene is TRBJ1-3, the V gene TRBV29-1; no clear D. Germline V gives CDR1 SQVTM, CDR2 ANQGSEA. This CDR3 has 11 amino acids. Trimming shortened V by 8 bases and J by 2 bases, and 7 bases separated the two germline ends. CDR3 in DNA: TGCAGCACCTCGGCTGGAAACACCATATATTTT. It translates to CSTSAGNTIYF.

This chain connects TRBV4-2 to TRBJ2-3, with D possibly TRBD2 on 5 matching bases. There are 16 residues in the CDR3. The V end lost 4 bases, the J end lost 2 bases, and 16 bases lay between the germline ends. Germline V gene sequence: CDR1 LGHNA, CDR2 YNFKEQ. In nucleotides, the CDR3 is TGTGCCAGCAGCCTTCGGACTGGGGTTGTCACAGATACGCAGTATTTT. Protein: CASSLRTGVVTDTQYF.

The genes are TRBV19 and TRBJ2-1; D perhaps matches TRBD2 (5 bases). The germline CDR1 and CDR2 sequences are LNHDA and SQIVND (reference sequence). CDR3 size: 15 residues. V gave up 1 base and J gave up 8 bases, with 15 bases separating them. The CDR3 bases are TGTGCCAGTAGTATAGCAGATTCGGGGAGTTATGAGCAGTTCTTC. Its protein product is CASSIADSGSYEQFF.

The chain uses TRBV3-1 (or the pseudogene TRBV3-2) and TRBJ1-2; 8 bases fit TRBD1. Germline CDR1 LGHDT, CDR2 YNNKEL (reference sequence). V was clipped by 1 base and J by 4 bases; unmatched bases: 8. The CDR3 consists of 16 residues. The CDR3 DNA reads TGTGCCAGCAGCCAAGGAAACAGGGGGTATATCTATGGCTACACCTTC. As protein: CASSQGNRGYIYGYTF.

The V and J genes are TRBV27 and TRBJ1-1; tentatively, D is TRBD1 (5 bases). The length of the CDR3 is 18 residues. V was shortened by 0 bases and J by 1 base, with 18 bases between the two germline ends. Per the germline V gene, CDR1 is MNHEY and CDR2 is SMNVEV (reference sequence). The CDR3 region is CASSLSRWGKGWNTEAFF. CDR3 coding DNA: TGTGCCAGCAGTTTATCCCGGTGGGGAAAGGGGTGGAACACTGAAGCTTTCTTT.

This chain links TRBV19 with TRBJ1-5, with 7 bases fitting TRBD1. From germline, CDR1 is LNHDA and CDR2 SQIVND (reference sequence). V lost 5 bases to trimming and J lost 1 base; unmatched junction nucleotides: 8. The CDR3 consists of 16 residues. CDR3 in amino acids: CASSARGWGSNQPQHF. Written as DNA, the CDR3 is TGTGCCAGTAGTGCCAGGGGGTGGGGGAGCAATCAGCCCCAGCATTTT.

The DNA for the CDR3 is TGTGCCAGCAGTCGACAGGGGCCAGATGGCTACACCTTC. Its protein product is CASSRQGPDGYTF. The chain employs TRBV6-2 or TRBV6-3 and TRBJ1-2; 8 positions match TRBD1. CDR3 size: 13 residues. CDR1 MNHEY and CDR2 SVGEGT come from the germline V gene. V lost 5 bases, J lost 6 bases, and 5 bases stayed unmatched.

This sequence joins TRBV7-9 and TRBJ2-3; possible D gene TRBD2, 5 bases. The CDR3 contains 15 residues. Germline V gives CDR1 SEHNR, CDR2 FQNEAQ (reference sequence). V dropped 1 base and J dropped 2 bases, with 10 bases sitting between them. CDR3 DNA sequence: TGTGCCAGCAGCTTAGGGGTAGCGATCACAGATACGCAGTATTTT. It specifies CASSLGVAITDTQYF.

In nucleotides, the CDR3 is TGCGCCAGCAGCTTGGATACAGGCCTTAATGAAAAACTGTTTTTT. Its protein product is CASSLDTGLNEKLFF. V and J are TRBV5-1 and TRBJ1-4; perhaps TRBD1 as D (5 bases). CDR1 is SGHRS, CDR2 YFSETQ, per germline. The CDR3 has 15 residues. The V and J ends lost 0 bases and 4 bases respectively, with 10 bases between them.

J is TRBJ1-4 and V is TRBV7-6; D is perhaps TRBD1 (5 bases). The germline V gene encodes CDR1 SGHVS and CDR2 FNYEAQ. The CDR3 sequence is 16 residues long. Deletions cut 4 bases from V and 10 bases from J, with 22 bases between. CDR3 residues: CASSSTYYDRRGKLFF. The CDR3 bases are TGTGCCAGCAGCTCAACCTACTATGACAGAAGAGGAAAACTGTTTTTT.

V usage is TRBV5-1 and J usage is TRBJ2-3; the D gene is possibly TRBD2 (5 bases). V shed 1 base and J shed 0 bases, with 18 bases lying between them. The CDR3 runs to 18 residues. The germline V gene encodes CDR1 SGHRS and CDR2 YFSETQ. The CDR3 bases are TGCGCCAGCAGCTTGATCTCGTTGAGGGCAGGCAGCACAGATACGCAGTATTTT. This sequence encodes CASSLISLRAGSTDTQYF.

V gene TRBV30 combines with J gene TRBJ2-4; perhaps TRBD2 as D (5 bases). The CDR3 spans 16 residues. V dropped 0 bases and J dropped 0 bases, with 12 bases sitting between them. Germline CDR1 GTSNPN, CDR2 SVGIG (reference sequence). CDR3 in amino acids: CAWSVGLEVAKNIQYF. The CDR3 region has the DNA TGTGCCTGGAGTGTAGGATTGGAGGTAGCCAAAAACATTCAGTACTTC. The full variable domain, its missing parts supplied by reference TRBV30 and TRBJ2-4, is SQTIHQWPATLVQPVGSPLSLECTVEGTSNPNLYWYRQAAGRGLQLLFYSVGIGQISSEVPQNLSASRPQDRQFILSSKKLLLSDSGFYLCAWSVGLEVAKNIQYFGAGTRLSVL.

The rearrangement links TRBV3-1 (or the pseudogene TRBV3-2) to TRBJ2-7, with D hard to call. The CDR3 consists of 12 residues. Trimming stripped 2 bases from V and 3 bases from J, with 5 bases between. Germline V gene data show CDR1 as LGHDT and CDR2 as YNNKEL (reference sequence). CDR3 sequence reads: CASSQYRYEQYF. CDR3 DNA: TGTGCCAGCAGCCAATATCGCTACGAGCAGTACTTC.

V gene TRBV11-2 combines with J gene TRBJ2-5, with D unresolved. The CDR3 sequence is 14 residues long. Germline lookup yields CDR1 SGHAT and CDR2 FQNNGV. Trimming left V 1 base short and J 4 bases short, with 10 bases between. In DNA, the CDR3 is TGTGCCAGCAGCTTAGGTGCAAGACTAGAGACCCAGTACTTC. Its protein product is CASSLGARLETQYF.

This rearrangement joins TRBV24-1 to TRBJ1-1; 11 nucleotides line up with TRBD1. The length of the CDR3 is 15 residues. V shed 2 bases, J shed 6 bases, and the junction held 4 bases outside the gene matches. CDR1 and CDR2 from the germline V gene are KGHDR and SFDVKD. Here the CDR3 reads CATSDSGQGAAEAFF. The CDR3 DNA reads as TGTGCCACCAGTGATTCCGGACAGGGGGCGGCTGAAGCTTTCTTT.

The chain couples TRBV19 to TRBJ1-3; D is perhaps TRBD1 (6 bases). The CDR3 covers 16 residues. Per germline, CDR1 LNHDA and CDR2 SQIVND (reference sequence). V was trimmed by 8 bases and J by 3 bases, leaving 20 bases between them. The CDR3 reads CASSFTGLSFGNTIYF. The CDR3 DNA is TGTGCCAGTTCCTTTACAGGGCTTTCTTTTGGAAACACCATATATTTT.

In this sample, this clone turned up once. The chain combines TRBV9 with TRBJ2-1, with 10 bases lining up with TRBD2. With V trimmed by 0 bases and J by 4 bases, 7 bases remained unmatched. From germline, CDR1 is SGDLS and CDR2 YYNGEE. The CDR3 length is 17 residues. The CDR3 DNA reads TGTGCCAGCAGCGTAGGAAAGCGGGGGGGAACTTACAATGAGCAGTTCTTC. Translated, it gives CASSVGKRGGTYNEQFF.

V gene TRBV6-5 combines with J gene TRBJ2-7, with D possibly being TRBD2 (5 bases). The CDR3 loop spans 14 amino acids. V was pared by 2 bases and J by 2 bases, with 10 bases between. CDR1 is MNHEY and CDR2 is SVGAGI in the germline V gene. The CDR3 loop reads CASSYNGEAYEQYF. The CDR3 nucleotides read TGTGCCAGCAGTTACAACGGGGAAGCCTACGAGCAGTACTTC.

The rearrangement uses TRBV18 and TRBJ2-7; 9 positions agree with TRBD1. CDR1 and CDR2 from the germline V gene are KGHSH and LQKENI. The CDR3 length is 16 residues. V dropped 3 bases and J dropped 3; count of bases not matched to a gene: 9. Here the CDR3 reads CASSPPGQGRNYEQYF. The CDR3 DNA follows: TGTGCCAGCTCACCTCCGGGACAGGGCCGTAACTACGAGCAGTACTTC. The variable domain in full, completed from reference TRBV18 and TRBJ2-7, reads NAGVMQNPRHLVRRRGQEARLRCSPMKGHSHVYWYRQLPEEGLKFMVYLQKENIIDESGMPKERFSAEFPKEGPSILRIQQVVRGDSAAYFCASSPPGQGRNYEQYFGPGTRLTVT.

The gene calls are TRBV9 and TRBJ1-2; D may be TRBD1 (5 bases). Germline-derived CDR1 and CDR2 are SGDLS and YYNGEE. This CDR3 has 15 amino acids. Trimming cost V 4 bases and J 3 bases, with 16 bases left between them. The CDR3 here is CASSPRGGVDYGYTF. CDR3 nucleotides: TGTGCCAGCAGCCCCCGGGGGGGGGTGGACTATGGCTACACCTTC.

The chain joins TRBV27 to TRBJ1-4, with unresolved D. The CDR3 runs 14 residues. V was clipped by 6 bases and J by 3 bases, with 11 bases between them. Germline V CDR1 and CDR2: MNHEY, SMNVEV (reference sequence). The CDR3 DNA is TGTGCCAGCAGGTCAGGTCGCCCTAATGAAAAACTGTTTTTT. Its translation: CASRSGRPNEKLFF.

The V call is TRBV19, the J call TRBJ2-7; TRBD1 aligns across 8 bases. Germline V gene data show CDR1 as LNHDA and CDR2 as SQIVND (reference sequence). The CDR3 spans 18 residues. V lost 2 bases, J lost 2 bases, and 14 bases stayed unmatched. The CDR3 region is CASSIRAEEGQVAYEQYF. The DNA for the CDR3 is TGTGCCAGTAGTATAAGGGCGGAGGAGGGACAGGTTGCCTACGAGCAGTACTTC.

The chain combines TRBV12-3 or TRBV12-4 with TRBJ1-1; D ambiguous. The CDR3 is 13 amino acids. V was clipped by 5 bases and J by 0 bases, with 7 bases between them. CDR3 residues: CASSSKMNTEAFF. CDR3 DNA sequence: TGTGCCAGCAGTAGCAAGATGAACACTGAAGCTTTCTTT.

The DNA for the CDR3 is TGTGCCAGTGCACGGGGCGGGACAGGGCCTCAAGAGACCCAGTACTTC. Its translation is CASARGGTGPQETQYF. V usage is TRBV19 and J usage is TRBJ2-5, with 9 nucleotides matching TRBD1. After removal of 8 bases from V and 2 bases from J, the junction contained 12 bases not matched to a gene. CDR3 length equals 16 residues. Germline CDR1 and CDR2: LNHDA and SQIVND (reference sequence).

CDR3 bases: TGTGCCAGCAGCTTCTCTACTGGCGGGGGGCAAGAGACCCAGTACTTC. Protein product: CASSFSTGGGQETQYF. The chain carries TRBV13 and TRBJ2-5; 8 bases fit TRBD2. Germline-derived CDR1 and CDR2 are PRHDT and FYEKMQ (reference sequence). The CDR3 contains 16 residues. V lost 3 bases, J lost 2 bases, and 8 bases stayed unmatched.

The chain couples TRBV18 to TRBJ1-1; D might be TRBD1 (6 bases). V was clipped by 8 bases and J by 4 bases, with 11 bases between them. CDR1 and CDR2 (germline): KGHSH, LQKENI. This CDR3 is 12 amino acids long. The CDR3 here is CASTTGFTEAFF. The DNA for the CDR3 is TGTGCCAGCACCACAGGGTTCACTGAAGCTTTCTTT.